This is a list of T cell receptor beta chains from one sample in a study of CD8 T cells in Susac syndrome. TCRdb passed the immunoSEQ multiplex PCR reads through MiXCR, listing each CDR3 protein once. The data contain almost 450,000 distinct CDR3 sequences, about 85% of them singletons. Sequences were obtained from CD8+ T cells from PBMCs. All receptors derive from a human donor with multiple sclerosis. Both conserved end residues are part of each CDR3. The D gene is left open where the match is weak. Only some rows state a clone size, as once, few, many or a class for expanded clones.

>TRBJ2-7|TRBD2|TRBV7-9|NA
CASSLTASGISYEQYF
TGTGCCAGCAGCTTAACGGCTAGCGGGATTTCCTACGAGCAGTACTTC
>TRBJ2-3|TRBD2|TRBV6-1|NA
CASAQRAGGADTQYF
TGTGCCAGCGCCCAGAGAGCGGGAGGGGCAGATACGCAGTATTTT
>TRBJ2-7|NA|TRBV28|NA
CASTGPRTYYEQYF
TGTGCCAGTACCGGGCCGCGAACTTACTACGAGCAGTACTTC
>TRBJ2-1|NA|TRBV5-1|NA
CATSEGQITDEQFF
TGCGCCACCTCCGAAGGACAGATCACCGATGAGCAGTTCTTC
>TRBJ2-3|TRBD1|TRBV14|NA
CASSHPEGAQADTQYF
TGTGCCAGCAGCCACCCTGAGGGGGCGCAGGCAGATACGCAGTATTTT
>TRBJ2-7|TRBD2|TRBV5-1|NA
CASSPRWLAENFSYEQYF
TGCGCCAGCAGTCCGCGGTGGCTAGCGGAAAACTTCTCCTACGAGCAGTACTTC
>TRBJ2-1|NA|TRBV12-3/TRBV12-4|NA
CASRGQTVFNEQFF
TGTGCCAGCCGAGGACAGACGGTTTTCAATGAGCAGTTCTTC
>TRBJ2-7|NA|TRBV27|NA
CASSHQSRYEQYF
TGTGCCAGCAGTCACCAGAGTCGCTACGAGCAGTACTTC
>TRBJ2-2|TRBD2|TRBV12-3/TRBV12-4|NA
CASSFQSAGLAVRDTTGELFF
TGTGCCAGCAGTTTCCAATCGGCGGGACTAGCTGTGAGAGATACGACCGGGGAGCTGTTTTTT
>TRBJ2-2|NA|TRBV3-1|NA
CASSQGELFF
TGTGCCAGCAGCCAAGGGGAGCTGTTTTTT
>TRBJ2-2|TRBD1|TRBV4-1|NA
CASSLQGRNTGELFF
TGCGCCAGCAGCTTACAGGGGAGGAACACCGGGGAGCTGTTTTTT
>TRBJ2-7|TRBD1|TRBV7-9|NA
CASSLDNGTGGHEQYF
TGTGCCAGCAGCTTAGATAACGGGACAGGGGGTCACGAGCAGTACTTC
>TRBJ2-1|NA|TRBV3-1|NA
CASSQDSGGEQFF
TGTGCCAGCAGCCAAGATTCCGGGGGTGAGCAGTTCTTC
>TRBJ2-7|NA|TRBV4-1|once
CASSPGRGANEQYF
TGCGCCAGCAGCCCCGGTCGGGGGGCCAACGAGCAGTACTTC
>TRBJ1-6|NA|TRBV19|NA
CASKPAGNYNSPLHF
TGTGCCAGTAAACCGGCCGGGAACTATAATTCACCCCTCCACTTT
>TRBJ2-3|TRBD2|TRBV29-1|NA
CSVEGLGEGFITDTQYF
TGCAGCGTTGAAGGTTTAGGGGAGGGTTTCATCACAGATACGCAGTATTTT
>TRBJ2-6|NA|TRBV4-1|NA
CASSQWFGGANVLTF
TGCGCCAGCAGCCAGTGGTTCGGTGGGGCCAACGTCCTGACTTTC
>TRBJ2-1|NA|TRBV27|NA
CASCRVESYNEQFF
TGTGCCAGCTGTAGGGTCGAATCCTACAATGAGCAGTTCTTC
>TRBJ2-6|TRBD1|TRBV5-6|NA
CASSLVGTGISGANVLTF
TGTGCCAGCAGCTTGGTCGGGACAGGAATCTCTGGGGCCAACGTCCTGACTTTC
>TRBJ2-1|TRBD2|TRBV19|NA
CASSIGGLAGVDEQFF
TGTGCCAGTAGTATAGGGGGACTAGCGGGAGTCGATGAGCAGTTCTTC
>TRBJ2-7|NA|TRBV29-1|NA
CSVETSYNEQYF
TGCAGCGTTGAAACTAGCTACAACGAGCAGTACTTC
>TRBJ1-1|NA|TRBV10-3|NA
CAISDLFYISEAFF
TGTGCCATCAGTGACTTGTTTTATATTTCTGAAGCTTTCTTT
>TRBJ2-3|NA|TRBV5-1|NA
CASSLFPQLDTQYF
TGCGCCAGCAGCTTGTTTCCGCAACTAGATACGCAGTATTTT
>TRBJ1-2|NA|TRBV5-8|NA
CASSLKGTGTLPGYTF
TGTGCCAGCAGCCTTAAAGGGACCGGGACACTCCCCGGCTACACCTTC
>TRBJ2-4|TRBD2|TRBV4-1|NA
CASSPKGGLGKNIQYF
TGCGCCAGCAGCCCCAAGGGAGGGTTGGGCAAAAACATTCAGTACTTC
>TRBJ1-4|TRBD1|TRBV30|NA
CAWDRGLREKLFF
TGTGCCTGGGACAGGGGGCTAAGAGAAAAACTGTTTTTT
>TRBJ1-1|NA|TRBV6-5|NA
CASSYSGGSTEAFF
TGTGCCAGCAGTTACTCGGGGGGATCCACTGAAGCTTTCTTT
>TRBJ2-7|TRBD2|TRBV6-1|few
CASGTSGLSYEQYF
TGTGCCAGTGGCACTAGCGGGCTTTCCTACGAGCAGTACTTC
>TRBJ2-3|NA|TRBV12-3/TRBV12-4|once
CASSLGDAGTDTQYF
TGTGCCAGCAGTTTAGGGGACGCTGGCACAGATACGCAGTATTTT
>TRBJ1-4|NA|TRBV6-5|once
CASSPSDWNEKLFF
TGTGCCAGCAGTCCCTCGGACTGGAATGAAAAACTGTTTTTT
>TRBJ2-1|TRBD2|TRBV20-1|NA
CSAQPLAGPHNEQFF
TGCAGTGCTCAACCACTAGCGGGACCCCACAATGAGCAGTTCTTC
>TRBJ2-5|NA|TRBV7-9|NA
CASSLAQETQYF
TGTGCCAGCAGCTTAGCACAGGAGACCCAGTACTTC
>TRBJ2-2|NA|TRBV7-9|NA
CASSLSGGHLLTGELFF
TGTGCCAGCAGCTTAAGCGGAGGACATCTACTTACCGGGGAGCTGTTTTTT
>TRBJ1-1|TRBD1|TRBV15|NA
CATSRGTGDTEAFF
TGTGCCACCAGCAGGGGTACAGGGGACACTGAAGCTTTCTTT
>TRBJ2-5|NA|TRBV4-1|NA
CASSQEPRGGETQYF
TGCGCCAGCAGCCAAGAACCCAGGGGCGGAGAGACCCAGTACTTC
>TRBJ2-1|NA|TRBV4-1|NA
CASSQVQHGSNEQFF
TGCGCCAGCAGCCAAGTACAGCACGGTAGCAATGAGCAGTTCTTC
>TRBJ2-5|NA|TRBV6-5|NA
CATGGGGEYQETQYF
TGTGCCACCGGTGGGGGTGGGGAGTACCAAGAGACCCAGTACTTC
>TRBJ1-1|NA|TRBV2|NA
CASSVSLGGTEAFF
TGTGCCAGCAGTGTAAGTTTAGGGGGCACTGAAGCTTTCTTT
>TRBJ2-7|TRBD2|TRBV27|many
CASSLAGGPYEQYF
TGTGCCAGCAGCTTAGCGGGAGGGCCCTACGAGCAGTACTTC
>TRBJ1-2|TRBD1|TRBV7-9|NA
CASSNRGGGDPYGYTF
TGTGCCAGCAGCAACAGGGGGGGTGGGGACCCCTATGGCTACACCTTC
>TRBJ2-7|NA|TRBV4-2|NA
CASSHWTELSYEQYF
TGTGCCAGCAGCCACTGGACAGAGCTCTCCTACGAGCAGTACTTC
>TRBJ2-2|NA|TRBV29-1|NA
CSVDRGDTGELFF
TGCAGCGTTGACAGGGGAGACACCGGGGAGCTGTTTTTT
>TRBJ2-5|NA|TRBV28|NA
CASSSIGQLYQETQYF
TGTGCCAGCAGTTCTATAGGACAGCTATACCAAGAGACCCAGTACTTC
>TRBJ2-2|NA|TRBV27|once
CASSLLSETGNTGELFF
TGTGCCAGCAGTCTACTATCCGAGACAGGGAACACCGGGGAGCTGTTTTTT
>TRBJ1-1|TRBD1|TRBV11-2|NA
CASSLVKGQGNTEAFF
TGTGCCAGCAGCTTAGTCAAAGGACAGGGGAACACTGAAGCTTTCTTT
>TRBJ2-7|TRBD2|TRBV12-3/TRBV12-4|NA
CASSFLTSGSPHEQYF
TGTGCCAGCAGTTTCCTGACTAGCGGGAGTCCCCACGAGCAGTACTTC
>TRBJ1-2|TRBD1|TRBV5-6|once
CASSLRGTGGNYGYTF
TGTGCCAGCAGCTTGCGGGGGACAGGGGGTAACTATGGCTACACCTTC
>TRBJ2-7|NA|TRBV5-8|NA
CASSLGFQGQWKHEQYF
TGTGCCAGCAGCTTGGGGTTCCAGGGTCAGTGGAAGCACGAGCAGTACTTC
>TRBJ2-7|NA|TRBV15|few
CATSRDGYEQYF
TGTGCCACCAGCAGAGACGGATACGAGCAGTACTTC
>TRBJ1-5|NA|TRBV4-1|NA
CASSQGFGNQPQHF
TGCGCCAGCAGCCAAGGCTTTGGCAATCAGCCCCAGCATTTT
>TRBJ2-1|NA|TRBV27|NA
CASSSPLEQFF
TGTGCCAGCAGTTCCCCCCTAGAGCAGTTCTTC
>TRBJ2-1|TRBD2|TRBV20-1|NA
CSASEGLAVYNEQFF
TGCAGTGCTAGCGAGGGACTAGCGGTGTACAATGAGCAGTTCTTC
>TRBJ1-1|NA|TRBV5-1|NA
CASSLGHIGKNTEAFF
TGCGCCAGCAGCTTAGGACATATCGGGAAAAACACTGAAGCTTTCTTT
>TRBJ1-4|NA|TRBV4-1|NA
CASSQVGRNNEKLFF
TGCGCCAGCAGCCAAGTAGGGAGAAATAATGAAAAACTGTTTTTT
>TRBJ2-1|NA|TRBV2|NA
CASSGSAAASHEQFF
TGTGCCAGCAGTGGTTCGGCGGCGGCAAGCCATGAGCAGTTCTTC
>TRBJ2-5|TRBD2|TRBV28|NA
CASSSPREEHKATETQYF
TGTGCCAGCAGTTCTCCCCGGGAGGAGCACAAAGCCACAGAGACCCAGTACTTC
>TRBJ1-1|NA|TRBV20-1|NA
CSARDPVLLGQGAEAFF
TGCAGTGCTAGAGATCCGGTTTTGCTAGGTCAGGGTGCTGAAGCTTTCTTT